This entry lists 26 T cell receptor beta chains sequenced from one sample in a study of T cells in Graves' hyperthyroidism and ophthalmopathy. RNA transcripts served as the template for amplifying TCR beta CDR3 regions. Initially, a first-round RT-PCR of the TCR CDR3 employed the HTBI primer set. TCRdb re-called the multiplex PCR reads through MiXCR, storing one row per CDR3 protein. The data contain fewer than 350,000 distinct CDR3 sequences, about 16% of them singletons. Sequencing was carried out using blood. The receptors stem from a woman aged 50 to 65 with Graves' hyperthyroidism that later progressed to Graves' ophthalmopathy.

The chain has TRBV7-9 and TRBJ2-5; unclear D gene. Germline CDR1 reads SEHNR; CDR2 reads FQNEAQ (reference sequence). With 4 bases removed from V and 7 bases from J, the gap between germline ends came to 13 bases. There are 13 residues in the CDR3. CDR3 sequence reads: CASSSPNSLTQYF. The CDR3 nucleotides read TGTGCCAGCAGCTCCCCGAATTCGCTGACCCAGTACTTC.

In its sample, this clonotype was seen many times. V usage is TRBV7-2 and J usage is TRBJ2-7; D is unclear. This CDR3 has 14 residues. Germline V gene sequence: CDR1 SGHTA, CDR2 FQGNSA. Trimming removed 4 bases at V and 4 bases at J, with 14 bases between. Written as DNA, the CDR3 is TGTGCCAGCAGCTCACCTATAGACCGATACGAGCAGTACTTC. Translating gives CASSSPIDRYEQYF.

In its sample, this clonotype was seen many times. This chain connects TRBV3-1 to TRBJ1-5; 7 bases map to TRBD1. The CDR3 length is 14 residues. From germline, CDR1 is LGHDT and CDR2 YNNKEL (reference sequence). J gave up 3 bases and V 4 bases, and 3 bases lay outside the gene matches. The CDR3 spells CASSLTGPNQPQHF. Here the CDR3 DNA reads TGTGCCAGCAGCCTGACAGGGCCCAATCAGCCCCAGCATTTT.

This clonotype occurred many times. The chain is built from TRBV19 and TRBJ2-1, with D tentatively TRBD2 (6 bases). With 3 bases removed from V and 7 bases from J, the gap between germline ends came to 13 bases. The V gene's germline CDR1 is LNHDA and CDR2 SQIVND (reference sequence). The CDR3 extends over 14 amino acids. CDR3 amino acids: CASSIGTSRNEQFF. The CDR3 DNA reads TGTGCCAGTAGTATCGGGACTTCACGGAATGAGCAGTTCTTC.

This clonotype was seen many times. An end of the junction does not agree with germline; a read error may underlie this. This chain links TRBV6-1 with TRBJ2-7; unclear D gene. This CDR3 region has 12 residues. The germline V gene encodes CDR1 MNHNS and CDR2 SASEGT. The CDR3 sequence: CASSSVLYGQYF. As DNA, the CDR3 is TGTGCCAGCAGTTCGGTCCTCTACGGGCAGTACTTC.

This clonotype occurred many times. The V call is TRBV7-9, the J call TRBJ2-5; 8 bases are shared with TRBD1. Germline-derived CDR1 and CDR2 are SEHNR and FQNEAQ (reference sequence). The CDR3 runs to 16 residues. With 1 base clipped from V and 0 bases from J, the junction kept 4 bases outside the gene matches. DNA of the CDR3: TGTGCCAGCAGCTTAGATAACAGGGGGAACCAAGAGACCCAGTACTTC. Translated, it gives CASSLDNRGNQETQYF.

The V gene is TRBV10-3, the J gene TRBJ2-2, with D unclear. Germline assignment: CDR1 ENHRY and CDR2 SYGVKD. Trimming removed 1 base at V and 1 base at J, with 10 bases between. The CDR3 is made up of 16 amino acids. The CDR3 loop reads CAISEWPRRNTGELFF. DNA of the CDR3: TGTGCCATCAGTGAGTGGCCTCGAAGGAACACCGGGGAGCTGTTTTTT.

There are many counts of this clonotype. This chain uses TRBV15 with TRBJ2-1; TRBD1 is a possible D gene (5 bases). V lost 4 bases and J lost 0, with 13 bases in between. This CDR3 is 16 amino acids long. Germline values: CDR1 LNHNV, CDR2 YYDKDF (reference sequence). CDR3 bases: TGTGCCACCAGCACTCCGGACAAGAGCTCCTACAATGAGCAGTTCTTC. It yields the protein CATSTPDKSSYNEQFF.

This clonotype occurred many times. CDR3 DNA sequence: TGTGCCAGCAGTTTATCAGGCCCGGCCTACAATGAGCAGTTCTTC. The encoded protein is CASSLSGPAYNEQFF. The chain carries TRBV28 and TRBJ2-1, with no clear D. Germline V gives CDR1 MDHEN, CDR2 SYDVKM. This CDR3 has 15 residues. V was cut by 1 base and J by 2 bases, with 9 bases left in between.

In nucleotides, the CDR3 is TGCAGTGCTCATCCTGGACTAGCGGGATTTGAGACCCAGTACTTC. Its protein is CSAHPGLAGFETQYF. The rearrangement uses TRBV20-1 and TRBJ2-5, with 12 bases that match TRBD2. The CDR3 runs to 15 residues. Germline CDR1 reads DFQATT; CDR2 reads SNEGSKA (reference sequence). Trimming cost V 5 bases and J 5 bases; bases outside gene matches: 9.

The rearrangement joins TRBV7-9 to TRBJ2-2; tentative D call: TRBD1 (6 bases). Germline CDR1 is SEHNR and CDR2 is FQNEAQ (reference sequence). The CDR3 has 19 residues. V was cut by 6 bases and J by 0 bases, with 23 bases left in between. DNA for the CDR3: TGTGCCAGCAGACATAAACTCATAGGGACACCTCCGAACACCGGGGAGCTGTTTTTT. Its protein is CASRHKLIGTPPNTGELFF.

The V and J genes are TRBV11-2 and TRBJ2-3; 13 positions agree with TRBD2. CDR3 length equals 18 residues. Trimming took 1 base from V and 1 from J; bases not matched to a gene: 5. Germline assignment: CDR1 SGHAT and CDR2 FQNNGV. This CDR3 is CASSLGGLAGQGTDTQYF. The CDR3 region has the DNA TGTGCCAGCAGCTTAGGGGGACTAGCGGGACAGGGCACAGATACGCAGTATTTT.

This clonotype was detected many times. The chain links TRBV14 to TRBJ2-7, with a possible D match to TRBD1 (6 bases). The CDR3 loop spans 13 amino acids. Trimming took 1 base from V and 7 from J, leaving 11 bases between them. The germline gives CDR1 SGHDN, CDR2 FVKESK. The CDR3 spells CASSQVRQGEQYF. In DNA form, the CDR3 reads TGTGCCAGCAGCCAAGTAAGGCAGGGGGAGCAGTACTTC.

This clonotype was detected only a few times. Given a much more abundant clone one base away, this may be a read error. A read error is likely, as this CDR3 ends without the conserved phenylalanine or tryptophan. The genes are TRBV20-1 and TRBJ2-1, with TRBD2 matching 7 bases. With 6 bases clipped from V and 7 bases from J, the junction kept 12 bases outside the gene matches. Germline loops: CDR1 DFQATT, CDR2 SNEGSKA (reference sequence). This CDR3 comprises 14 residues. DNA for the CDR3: TGCAGTGCAAGAAGGCGGACTAGAGGGAATGAGCAGTTCCTC. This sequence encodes CSARRRTRGNEQFL.

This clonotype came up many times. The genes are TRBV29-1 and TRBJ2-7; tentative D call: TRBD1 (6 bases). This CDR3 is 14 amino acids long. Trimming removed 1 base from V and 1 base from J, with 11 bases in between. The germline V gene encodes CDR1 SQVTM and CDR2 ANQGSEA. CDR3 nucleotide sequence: TGCAGCGTTGAAGGCAGGGGTCCTTCCTACGAGCAGTACTTC. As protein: CSVEGRGPSYEQYF.

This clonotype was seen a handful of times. This chain's CDR3 is CATRGGTGVNTQYF. The CDR3 DNA sequence: TGTGCCACCAGAGGCGGGACAGGGGTGAATACGCAGTATTTT. The chain couples TRBV19 to TRBJ2-3; 10 bases are shared with TRBD1. This CDR3 spans 14 amino acids. The junction had 11 bases not matched to a gene; V was cut back by 10 bases and J by 7 bases. The germline V gene has CDR1 LNHDA and CDR2 SQIVND (reference sequence).

DNA for the CDR3: TGCGCCAGCAGCCAAGGTAACAGGGGAAGGGGTGAAGCTTTCTTT. This gives the protein CASSQGNRGRGEAFF. The chain employs TRBV4-1 and TRBJ1-1; 7 nucleotides line up with TRBD1. Trimming removed 1 base from V and 7 bases from J; junction bases left unmatched: 9. Germline CDR1 and CDR2: MGHRA and YSYEKL. The CDR3 consists of 15 residues.

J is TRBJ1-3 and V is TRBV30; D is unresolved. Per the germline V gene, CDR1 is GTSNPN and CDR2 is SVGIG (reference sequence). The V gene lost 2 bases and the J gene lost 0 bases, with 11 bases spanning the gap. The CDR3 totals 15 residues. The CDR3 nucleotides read TGTGCCTGGAGTTGGACTCTCTTCTCTGGAAACACCATATATTTT. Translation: CAWSWTLFSGNTIYF. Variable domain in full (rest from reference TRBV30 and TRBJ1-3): SQTIHQWPATLVQPVGSPLSLECTVEGTSNPNLYWYRQAAGRGLQLLFYSVGIGQISSEVPQNLSASRPQDRQFILSSKKLLLSDSGFYLCAWSWTLFSGNTIYFGEGSWLTVV.

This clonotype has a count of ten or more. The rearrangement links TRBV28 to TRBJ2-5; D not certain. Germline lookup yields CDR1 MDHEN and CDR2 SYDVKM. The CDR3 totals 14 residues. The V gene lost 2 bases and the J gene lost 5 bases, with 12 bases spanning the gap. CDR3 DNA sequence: TGTGCCAGCAGTTTAATTAGGACCCCTGAGACCCAGTACTTC. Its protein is CASSLIRTPETQYF.

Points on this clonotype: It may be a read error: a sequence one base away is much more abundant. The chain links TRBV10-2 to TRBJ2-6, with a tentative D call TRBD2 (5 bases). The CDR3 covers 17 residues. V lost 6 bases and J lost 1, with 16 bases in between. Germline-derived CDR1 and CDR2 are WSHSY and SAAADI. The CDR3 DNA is TGCGCCAGCAGCCCAACAGAGGGTCGGTCTGGGGCCAACGTCCTGACTTTC. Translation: CASSPTEGRSGANVLTF.

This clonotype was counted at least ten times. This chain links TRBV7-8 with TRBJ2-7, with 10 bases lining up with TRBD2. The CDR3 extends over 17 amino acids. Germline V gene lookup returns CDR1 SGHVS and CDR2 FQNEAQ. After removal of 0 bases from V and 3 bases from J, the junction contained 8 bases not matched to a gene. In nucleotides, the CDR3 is TGTGCCAGCAGCTTAGCGGTAGCGGGAGGTCTCGGCTACGAGCAGTACTTC. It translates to CASSLAVAGGLGYEQYF. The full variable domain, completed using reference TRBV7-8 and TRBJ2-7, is GAGVSQSPRYKVAKRGQDVALRCDPISGHVSLFWYQQALGQGPEFLTYFQNEAQLDKSGLPSDRFFAERPEGSVSTLKIQRTQQEDSAVYLCASSLAVAGGLGYEQYFGPGTRLTVT.

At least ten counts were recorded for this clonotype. The CDR3 DNA reads as TGTGCCAGCAGCTTAGGGGCCGAGCAGTTCTTC. This gives the protein CASSLGAEQFF. The chain links TRBV11-3 to TRBJ2-1; D not certain. CDR1 and CDR2 (germline): SGHNT, YENEEA. With 1 base removed from V and 10 bases from J, the gap between germline ends came to 5 bases. CDR3 size: 11 residues.

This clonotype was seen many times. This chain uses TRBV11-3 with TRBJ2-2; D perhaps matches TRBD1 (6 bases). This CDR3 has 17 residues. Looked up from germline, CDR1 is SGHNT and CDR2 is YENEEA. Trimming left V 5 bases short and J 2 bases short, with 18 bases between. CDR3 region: CASSPRQASLNTGELFF. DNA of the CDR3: TGTGCCAGCAGCCCCAGACAGGCCAGTCTTAACACCGGGGAGCTGTTTTTT.

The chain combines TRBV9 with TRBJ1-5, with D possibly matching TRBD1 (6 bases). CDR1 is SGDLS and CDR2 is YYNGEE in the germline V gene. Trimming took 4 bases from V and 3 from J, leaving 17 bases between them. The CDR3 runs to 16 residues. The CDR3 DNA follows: TGTGCCAGCAGCCGGGGGGGCCTAAACTTCAATCAGCCCCAGCATTTT. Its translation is CASSRGGLNFNQPQHF. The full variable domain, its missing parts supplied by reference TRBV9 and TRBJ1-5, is DSGVTQTPKHLITATGQRVTLRCSPRSGDLSVYWYQQSLDQGLQFLIQYYNGEERAKGNILERFSAQQFPDLHSELNLSSLELGDSALYFCASSRGGLNFNQPQHFGDGTRLSIL.

DNA for the CDR3: TGCGCCAGCAGCTTGGGTCCTAGCAGCACAGATACGCAGTATTTT. This gives the protein CASSLGPSSTDTQYF. The rearrangement links TRBV5-1 to TRBJ2-3; D may be TRBD2 (5 bases). V gave up 0 bases and J gave up 0 bases, with 8 bases separating them. The CDR3 loop spans 15 amino acids. CDR1 is SGHRS, CDR2 YFSETQ, per germline.

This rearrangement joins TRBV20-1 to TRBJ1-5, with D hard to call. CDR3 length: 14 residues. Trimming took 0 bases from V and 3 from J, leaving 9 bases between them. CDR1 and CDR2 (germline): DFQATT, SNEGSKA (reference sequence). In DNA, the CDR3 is TGCAGTGCTAGAGATTCGGCGTCCAATCAGCCCCAGCATTTT. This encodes CSARDSASNQPQHF.